This T cell receptor (beta chain) was captured in a study of blood T cell repertoires in COVID-19. Across the study: Acute and convalescent COVID-19 specimens originated in the United States, Italy and Spain.

Allocation to cohorts depended on clinical history reported by the participants. Original methodology: Amplified reference gene primers provided the basis for estimating nucleated cell counts. Sequenced by immunoSEQ multiplex PCR; TCRdb stores in-frame clones only, minus some. V, J and clone size derive from that table, while D and trimming were established from the DNA sequence. The data contain approximately 180,000 clones, 65% to 90% of them singletons. CDR1 and CDR2 (germline): SGHVS, FNYEAQ. Germline trimming cut 5 bases from V and 7 bases from J; bases unmatched to any gene: 10. There are 16 residues in the CDR3.

Sequences were obtained from PBMCs or T cells enriched from blood (not recorded which). This receptor was identified in a woman in her sixties or seventies with acute COVID-19. V and J are TRBV7-6 and TRBJ2-2; the match to TRBD1 covers 10 bases. The CDR3 spells CASSLFGQGGFGELFF. The DNA for the CDR3 is TGTGCCAGCAGCCTGTTCGGACAGGGGGGGTTCGGGGAGCTGTTTTTT.